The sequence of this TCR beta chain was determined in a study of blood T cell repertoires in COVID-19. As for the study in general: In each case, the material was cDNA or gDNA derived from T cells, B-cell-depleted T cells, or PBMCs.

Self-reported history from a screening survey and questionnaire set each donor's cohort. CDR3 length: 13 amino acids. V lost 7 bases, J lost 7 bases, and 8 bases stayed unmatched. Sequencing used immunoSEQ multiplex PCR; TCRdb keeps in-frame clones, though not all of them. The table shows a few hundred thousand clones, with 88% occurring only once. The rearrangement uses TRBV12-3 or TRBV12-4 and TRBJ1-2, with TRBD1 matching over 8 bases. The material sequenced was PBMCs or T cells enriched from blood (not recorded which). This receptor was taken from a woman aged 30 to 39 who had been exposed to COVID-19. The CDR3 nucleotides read TGTGCCAGCACCCGGACAGGGAGTAGTGGCTACACCTTC. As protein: CASTRTGSSGYTF.